This T cell receptor beta chain comes out of a study of technical replicates of blood from several donors. Measured with immunoSEQ multiplex PCR; TCRdb has only the in-frame clones, and not every one. The top ten clones hold 0.22% of a sample with about 100,000 clones, roughly 95% of them seen once. Germline V gene lookup returns CDR1 MNHNS and CDR2 SASEGT. This CDR3 has 11 residues. About this clone: At one of its ends the junction is not consistent with the germline gene, which may arise from a read error.

The chain joins TRBV6-1 to TRBJ2-7, with D tentatively TRBD2 (5 bases). Sequencing was carried out using T cells isolated from PBMCs. The TCR was taken from a human donor in good health. Here the CDR3 reads CASVWGDEQHF. DNA for the CDR3: TGTGCCAGCGTATGGGGAGACGAGCAGCACTTC.